This T cell receptor (beta chain) was identified during a study of shared clonotypes between healthy human individuals (TCRdb year 2020). Regarding the research as a whole: The cohort included three men and a couple of women between 18 and 49 years of age. Leukapheresis yielded between about 0.94 and 10 billion PBMCs per donor. To increase sequencing depth and limit assay-specific biases, TCR repertoire library preparation and sequencing were carried out by different laboratories using diverse techniques. For each donor, CD4 naive and CD4 memory were each run on three plates, CD8 naive on two plates, and CD8 memory on one plate. To estimate repertoire size and how much clonotype sharing occurs between individuals, the study deeply sequenced the blood TCR repertoires of 5 or 6 healthy adults.

Overall study outcomes, separate from this receptor: When a few donors were compared, the shared fraction of clonotypes was approximately 5% for naive CD4, 3.5% to 4% for naive CD8, roughly 2.5% for memory CD4, and 0.4% for memory CD8. Only blood was sampled, and tissue TCR repertoires likely differ from those in blood. Compared with non-shared clonotypes, the clonotypes found in all four sorted-subset donors had higher generation probabilities. The small number of donors limited the genetic and exposure-history diversity represented. Even with the large sequencing depth, rarefaction of the sorted-subset datasets indicated that sequencing was incomplete. Estimated clonotype richness was generally larger for naive than for memory subsets. Based on pairwise subsampling, the degree of clonotype sharing among donors was expected to be affected by sequencing depth.

Points on this clone: Its recognized antigen is unknown. It has no much larger one-base neighbor in the sample; base qualities were not kept.

CD8 naive samples were CD45RO-negative cells positively selected for CCR7, giving a CD45RA+CCR7+ population that excluded TemRA cells. Healthy HIV-negative adults with no recently reported acute infections or vaccinations were included as donors. All donors were Caucasian adults living in Nashville, Tennessee, USA. Blood was obtained by leukapheresis, after which PBMCs were separated by Ficoll-Histopaque density gradient centrifugation and cryopreserved in liquid nitrogen vapor phase. Analytical flow cytometry was used to check the purity and quantity of each magnetically sorted T cell population. Genomic DNA was isolated from each sorted fraction and quantified by UV absorbance on a Nanodrop 2000c. Using the deep immunoSEQ assay, multiplex PCR amplified TCR CDR3 regions from genomic DNA. Genomic DNA extracted from each cell subset was distributed evenly over all wells of several immunoSEQ 96-well plates, and each plate served as one replicate. For sorted subsets, around 200 ng genomic DNA, equal to about 30,000 T cell genomes, was loaded into each replicate PCR. The purified libraries were quantified using a Qubit 3.0 fluorometer, sized with a Bioanalyzer 2100, and then quantified again using the KAPA Library Quantification kit. A separate single-read 150-cycle Illumina NextSeq 550 flow cell was used to sequence each immunoSEQ 96-well plate. The original pipeline was this. Because the immunoSEQ output held only junctional sequences and lacked quality scores, the filtering could not match the filtering applied to full-length reads. Sequences were annotated with PyIR, a Python wrapper for IgBLAST v1.9, using IMGT germline references to assign V/J genes and CDR3. Reads were filtered out if the reads had weak V/J assignments (E-value above 1e-6), no CDR3, stop codons, out-of-frame junctions, or ambiguous translated residues. V3J clonotypes were defined as sequences sharing the same inferred V gene, J gene, and CDR3 amino acid sequence. To compute the percentage overlap between repertoires, the number of shared unique clonotypes was divided by the size of the smaller repertoire. Richness of each repertoire was evaluated using RTK rarefaction, the Chao1 estimator, and Recon v2.1 estimates of unobserved clonotypes. Generation probabilities were computed with OLGA for all TCRbeta clonotypes obtained by the gDNA method from several donors. Drawn from immuneACCESS, this table holds only the in-frame rearrangements with V and J called that TCRdb kept. Clones are partly lost; checked studies trace under half to an unresolved V gene and leave the rest unexplained. Clone size and the V and J calls come from that table; the DNA yielded D and trimming. Recorded for this sample are about 2.1 million clones; under 95% of them occurred a single time. The top ten constitute 1.7% of the sample.

This clonotype was obtained from a man aged 18-30 years in good health. Some clones in this sample may be carry-over from other donors' samples. Sequenced sample: naive CD8+ T cells from PBMCs. Read against the paper, the sample's cell subset or site label means: CD45RA+CCR7+.

The nucleotide sequence is given as TGTGCCAGCAGTTTTGGTAATAAAGAGACCCAGTACTTC. Translated, it gives CASSFGNKETQYF. Recombination linked TRBV28 to TRBJ2-5, with no confidently assigned D gene. Looking up the germline V gene yields CDR1 MDHEN and CDR2 SYDVKM. Inclusive of the bounding cysteine and phenylalanine, the CDR3 is 13 residues long. Just the 39-base CDR3 DNA is kept, in frame starting at base 1. Trimming costs V 3 bases and J 3 bases, and their ends lie 8 bases apart. With all but the CDR3 taken from the reference TRBV28 and TRBJ2-5 genes, the full variable domain is: DVKVTQSSRYLVKRTGEKVFLECVQDMDHENMFWYRQDPGLGLRLIYFSYDVKMKEKGDIPEGYSVSREKKERFSLILESASTNQTSMYLCASSFGNKETQYFGPGTRLLVL.